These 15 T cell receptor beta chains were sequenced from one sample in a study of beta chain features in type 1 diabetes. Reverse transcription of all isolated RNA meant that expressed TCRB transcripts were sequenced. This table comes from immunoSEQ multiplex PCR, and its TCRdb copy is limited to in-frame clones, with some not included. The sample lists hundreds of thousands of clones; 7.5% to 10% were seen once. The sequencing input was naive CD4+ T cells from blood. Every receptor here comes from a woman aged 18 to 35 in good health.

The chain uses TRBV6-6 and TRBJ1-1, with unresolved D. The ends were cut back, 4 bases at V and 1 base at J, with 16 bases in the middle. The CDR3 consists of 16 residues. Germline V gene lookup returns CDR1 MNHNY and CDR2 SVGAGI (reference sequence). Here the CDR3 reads CASSSPNGLANTEAFF. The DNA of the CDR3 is TGTGCCAGCAGTTCCCCTAACGGGTTGGCGAACACTGAAGCTTTCTTT.

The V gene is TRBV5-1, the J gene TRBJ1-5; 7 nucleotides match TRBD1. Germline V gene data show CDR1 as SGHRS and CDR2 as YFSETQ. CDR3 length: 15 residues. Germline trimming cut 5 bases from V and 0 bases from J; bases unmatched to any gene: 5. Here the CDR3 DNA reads TGCGCCAGCAGTCCGACAGGGAATAGCAATCAGCCCCAGCATTTT. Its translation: CASSPTGNSNQPQHF. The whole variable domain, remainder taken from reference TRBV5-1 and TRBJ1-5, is KAGVTQTPRYLIKTRGQQVTLSCSPISGHRSVSWYQQTPGQGLQFLFEYFSETQRNKGNFPGRFSGRQFSNSRSEMNVSTLELGDSALYLCASSPTGNSNQPQHFGDGTRLSIL.

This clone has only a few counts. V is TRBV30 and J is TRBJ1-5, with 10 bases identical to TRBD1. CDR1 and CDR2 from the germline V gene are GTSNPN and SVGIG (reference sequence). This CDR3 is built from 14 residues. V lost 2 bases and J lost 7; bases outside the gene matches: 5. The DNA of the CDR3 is TGTGCCTGGAGTCTAGGACAGGGGGACCAGCCCCAGCATTTT. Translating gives CAWSLGQGDQPQHF. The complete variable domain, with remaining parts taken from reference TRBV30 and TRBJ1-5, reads SQTIHQWPATLVQPVGSPLSLECTVEGTSNPNLYWYRQAAGRGLQLLFYSVGIGQISSEVPQNLSASRPQDRQFILSSKKLLLSDSGFYLCAWSLGQGDQPQHFGDGTRLSIL.

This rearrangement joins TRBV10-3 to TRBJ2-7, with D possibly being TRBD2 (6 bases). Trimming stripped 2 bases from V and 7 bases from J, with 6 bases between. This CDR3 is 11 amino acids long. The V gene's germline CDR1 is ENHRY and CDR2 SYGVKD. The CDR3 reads CAISEGGEQYF. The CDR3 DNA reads TGTGCCATCAGTGAGGGGGGGGAGCAGTACTTC.

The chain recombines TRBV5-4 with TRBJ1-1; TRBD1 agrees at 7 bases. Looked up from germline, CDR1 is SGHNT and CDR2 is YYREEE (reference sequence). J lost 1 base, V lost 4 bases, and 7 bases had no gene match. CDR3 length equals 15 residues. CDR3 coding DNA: TGTGCCAGCAGCCGCCCCGGGACAGAGAACACTGAAGCTTTCTTT. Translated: CASSRPGTENTEAFF.

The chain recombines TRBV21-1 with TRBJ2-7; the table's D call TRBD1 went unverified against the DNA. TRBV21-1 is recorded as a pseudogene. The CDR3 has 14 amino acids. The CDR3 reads CASSKGQGSDEQYF. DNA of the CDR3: TGTGCCAGCAGCAAAGGACAGGGGAGCGACGAGCAGTACTTC.

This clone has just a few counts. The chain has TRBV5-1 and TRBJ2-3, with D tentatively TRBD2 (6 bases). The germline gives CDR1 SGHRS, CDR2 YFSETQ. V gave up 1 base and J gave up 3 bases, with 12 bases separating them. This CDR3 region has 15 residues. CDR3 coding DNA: TGCGCCAGCAGCTTGTTTAGCGGTAGGACAGATACGCAGTATTTT. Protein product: CASSLFSGRTDTQYF.

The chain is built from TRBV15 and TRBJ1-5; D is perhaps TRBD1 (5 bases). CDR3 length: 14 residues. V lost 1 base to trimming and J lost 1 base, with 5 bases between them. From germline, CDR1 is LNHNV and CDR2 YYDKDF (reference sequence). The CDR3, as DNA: TGTGCCACCAGCAGAGGACAGAGCAATCAGCCCCAGCATTTT. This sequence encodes CATSRGQSNQPQHF.

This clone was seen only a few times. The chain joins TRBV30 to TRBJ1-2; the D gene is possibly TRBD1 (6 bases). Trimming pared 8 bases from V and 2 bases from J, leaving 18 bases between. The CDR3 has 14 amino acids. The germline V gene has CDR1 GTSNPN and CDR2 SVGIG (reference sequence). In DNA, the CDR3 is TGTGCCCATCATCCAGGGGAGGGCAACTATGGCTACACCTTC. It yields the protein CAHHPGEGNYGYTF. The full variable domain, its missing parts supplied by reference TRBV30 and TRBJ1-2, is SQTIHQWPATLVQPVGSPLSLECTVEGTSNPNLYWYRQAAGRGLQLLFYSVGIGQISSEVPQNLSASRPQDRQFILSSKKLLLSDSGFYLCAHHPGEGNYGYTFGSGTRLTVV.

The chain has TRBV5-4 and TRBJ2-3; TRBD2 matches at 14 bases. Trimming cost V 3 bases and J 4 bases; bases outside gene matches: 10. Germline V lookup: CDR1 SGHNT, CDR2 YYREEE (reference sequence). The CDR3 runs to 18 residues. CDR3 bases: TGTGCCAGCAGCTGGGGACTAGCGGGAGCCTTGGGCGCAGATACGCAGTATTTT. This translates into CASSWGLAGALGADTQYF.

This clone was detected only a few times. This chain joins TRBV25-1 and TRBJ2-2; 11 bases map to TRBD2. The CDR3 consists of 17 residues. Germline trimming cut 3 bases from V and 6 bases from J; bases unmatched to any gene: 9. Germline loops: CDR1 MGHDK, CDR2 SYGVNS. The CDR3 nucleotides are TGTGCCAGCAGTGATCCGCGACTAGCGGGGCACGCCGGGGAGCTGTTTTTT. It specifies CASSDPRLAGHAGELFF.

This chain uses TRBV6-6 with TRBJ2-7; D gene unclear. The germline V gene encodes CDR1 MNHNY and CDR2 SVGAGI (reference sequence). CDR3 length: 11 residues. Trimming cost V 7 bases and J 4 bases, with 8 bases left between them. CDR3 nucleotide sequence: TGTGCCAGCACTAACTGGTACGAGCAGTACTTC. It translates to CASTNWYEQYF.

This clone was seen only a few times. CDR3 in DNA: TGTGCCAGCAGCGTAGTGGCTAGCGGGGGGGCATTTACGCAGTATTTT. As protein: CASSVVASGGAFTQYF. The chain couples TRBV9 to TRBJ2-3, with TRBD2 matching over 12 bases. This CDR3 is built from 16 residues. J gave up 8 bases and V 0 bases, and 7 bases lay outside the gene matches. Germline CDR1 reads SGDLS; CDR2 reads YYNGEE. Full variable domain (outside the CDR3, taken from reference TRBV9 and TRBJ2-3): DSGVTQTPKHLITATGQRVTLRCSPRSGDLSVYWYQQSLDQGLQFLIQYYNGEERAKGNILERFSAQQFPDLHSELNLSSLELGDSALYFCASSVVASGGAFTQYFGPGTRLTVL.

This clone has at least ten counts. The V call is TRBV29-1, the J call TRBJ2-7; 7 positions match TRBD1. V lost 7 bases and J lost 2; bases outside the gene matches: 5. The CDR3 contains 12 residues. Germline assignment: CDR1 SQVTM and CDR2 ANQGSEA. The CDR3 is CSGQGTAYEQYF. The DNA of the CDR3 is TGCAGCGGACAAGGGACAGCCTACGAGCAGTACTTC.

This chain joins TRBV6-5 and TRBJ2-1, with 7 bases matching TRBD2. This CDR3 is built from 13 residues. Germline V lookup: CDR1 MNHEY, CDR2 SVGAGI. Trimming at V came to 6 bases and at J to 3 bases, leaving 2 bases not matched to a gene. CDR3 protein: CASRPSGYNEQFF. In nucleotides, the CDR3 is TGTGCCAGCAGGCCTAGCGGCTACAATGAGCAGTTCTTC.